The 12 T cell receptor beta chains reported below all come from one sample, sequenced in a study of T cells after posttransplantation cyclophosphamide. TCRdb's copy holds only in-frame clones and misses some; the assay was immunoSEQ multiplex PCR. This table has approximately 2,000 clones, 94% appearing once. Material for sequencing was naive CD8+ T cells sorted from PBMCs. These receptors all come from a woman aged 55-75 years in good health, CMV-negative, and a related stem cell transplant donor.

The chain links TRBV27 to TRBJ2-2; TRBD2 is a possible D gene (5 bases). The CDR3 covers 13 residues. V was clipped by 8 bases and J by 1 base, with 8 bases between them. Germline V CDR1 and CDR2: MNHEY, SMNVEV (reference sequence). The CDR3 DNA follows: TGTGCCAGCCGACTACAGAACACCGGGGAGCTGTTTTTT. Translating it yields CASRLQNTGELFF.

The CDR3: CSVLQGYGYTF. In DNA form, the CDR3 reads TGCAGCGTTCTTCAGGGGTACGGCTACACCTTC. This chain uses TRBV29-1 with TRBJ1-2; a weak D match, TRBD1 (6 bases). V shed 5 bases and J shed 8 bases, with 12 bases lying between them. Germline V gene sequence: CDR1 SQVTM, CDR2 ANQGSEA. The CDR3 covers 11 residues.

The CDR3 nucleotides read TGTGCCAGCAGTGAATTCGGGACAGGGGTTCCCGAGCAGTACTTC. Its translation: CASSEFGTGVPEQYF. The chain links TRBV2 to TRBJ2-7; 10 positions agree with TRBD1. Losses at the gene ends were 2 bases for V and 6 bases for J; bases not matched to a gene: 7. Germline V gives CDR1 SNHLY, CDR2 FYNNEI. The CDR3 has 15 residues.

The table lists this clone with a count of one. The rearrangement joins TRBV25-1 to TRBJ2-2; 8 bases are a match to TRBD2. The length of the CDR3 is 16 residues. Germline lookup yields CDR1 MGHDK and CDR2 SYGVNS. The V gene end was trimmed by 5 bases and the J gene end by 3 bases; junction bases not matched to a gene: 8. For the CDR3, the DNA is TGTGCCAGCAGTCTCGGGGGGGGTTGGGACACCGGGGAGCTGTTTTTT. Translated, it gives CASSLGGGWDTGELFF.

This chain joins TRBV27 and TRBJ2-7; 13 bases map to TRBD2. The germline V gene encodes CDR1 MNHEY and CDR2 SMNVEV (reference sequence). CDR3 length: 18 amino acids. J lost 1 base, V lost 6 bases, and 12 bases had no gene match. The DNA for the CDR3 is TGTGCCAGCAGCCTCGATCTTGGGACTAGCGGGGTTTCCTACGAGCAGTACTTC. Protein: CASSLDLGTSGVSYEQYF.

The rearrangement joins TRBV19 to TRBJ2-1; 7 nucleotides agree with TRBD2. The ends lost 1 base at V and 7 bases at J; junction bases unmatched: 1. The CDR3 is made up of 13 amino acids. The germline CDR1 and CDR2 sequences are LNHDA and SQIVND (reference sequence). CDR3 residues: CASSIGGGNEQFF. The CDR3, as DNA: TGTGCCAGTAGTATAGGGGGGGGAAATGAGCAGTTCTTC.

This chain connects TRBV2 to TRBJ2-2; D perhaps matches TRBD2 (6 bases). From germline, CDR1 is SNHLY and CDR2 FYNNEI. The CDR3 totals 12 residues. Trimming removed 4 bases from V and 6 bases from J, with 6 bases in between. CDR3 protein: CASSAGAGELFF. The CDR3 DNA reads TGTGCCAGCAGTGCGGGAGCCGGGGAGCTGTTTTTT.

This chain joins TRBV4-2 and TRBJ1-1; 10 nucleotides match TRBD1. From germline, CDR1 is LGHNA and CDR2 YNFKEQ. With V trimmed by 4 bases and J by 0 bases, 5 bases remained unmatched. The CDR3 contains 16 residues. CDR3 in amino acids: CASSLGTGVVNTEAFF. DNA of the CDR3: TGTGCCAGCAGCCTTGGGACAGGGGTTGTGAACACTGAAGCTTTCTTT.

This chain links TRBV21-1 with TRBJ2-1; TRBD1 is taken as the D call from the table, unchecked against the DNA. TRBV21-1 represents a pseudogene. This CDR3 spans 19 amino acids. The CDR3 region is CASRGAMLDGTGAYNEQFF. CDR3 coding DNA: TGTGCCAGCAGGGGTGCTATGCTTGACGGGACAGGGGCCTACAATGAGCAGTTCTTC.

This CDR3 reads CASSPFGGSGVGELFF. The DNA of the CDR3 is TGTGCCAGCAGCCCTTTCGGTGGTTCGGGTGTCGGGGAGCTGTTTTTT. The rearrangement links TRBV7-8 to TRBJ2-2, with no clear D. Germline assignment: CDR1 SGHVS and CDR2 FQNEAQ. There are 16 residues in the CDR3. Trimming took 5 bases from V and 7 from J, leaving 20 bases between them.

CDR3 in DNA: TGTGCCAGCAGTCCTCGACTAGCGGGAGGGGTTGAGCAGTTCTTC. Its translation is CASSPRLAGGVEQFF. This chain joins TRBV27 and TRBJ2-1, with TRBD2 matching 14 bases. Trimming removed 5 bases from V and 9 bases from J; junction bases left unmatched: 6. This CDR3 contains 15 residues. Germline CDR1 reads MNHEY; CDR2 reads SMNVEV (reference sequence).

The rearrangement uses TRBV4-1 and TRBJ2-7; D uncertain. This CDR3 region has 14 residues. The germline gives CDR1 MGHRA, CDR2 YSYEKL. Trimming removed 0 bases from V and 0 bases from J, with 6 bases in between. CDR3 in amino acids: CASSQDPGSYEQYF. As DNA, the CDR3 is TGCGCCAGCAGCCAAGATCCCGGCTCCTACGAGCAGTACTTC.